This T cell receptor beta chain was found in a study of cytomegalovirus exposure and HLA in healthy donors (dated by TCRdb to about 2017). In the study overall: According to a later analysis, one platform produced both the roughly 120 validation repertoires and the 666 repertoires of the first cohort. To predict cytomegalovirus infection status, the study brought together high-throughput TCR immunosequencing, statistical association of individual TCRs with disease status, and machine learning. The study was designed to test whether signatures of past pathogen exposure could be identified by cataloging public T cell receptors. Along with the approximately 670-subject first cohort, a separate validation cohort of around 120 different subjects was used. Beyond this particular receptor, the publication reports: Across donors, most TCR sequences were observed very rarely, whereas some public TCRs were present in many individuals. According to the authors, the approach could potentially be generalized to other disease states and immunological phenotypes. The validation cohort had no HLA typing available for a later analysis, so co-occurrence within that cohort was assessed over all 130 or so repertoires. The study listed 150 to 200 TCR beta chains as associated with cytomegalovirus. Cytomegalovirus status was reported to be diagnosed by the classifier with high specificity and sensitivity in both the original and validation cohorts. In vitro tests confirmed that three of the cytomegalovirus-associated TCR beta chains recognize cytomegalovirus antigens. Of the cluster scores, 85% to 95% were above 0 in a later analysis, which found that TCRs clustered in the first cohort also tended to co-occur in the approximately 110 validation repertoires.

Library method: the immunoSEQ multiplex PCR assay. Under the source paper's analysis protocol: A statistical classification framework was built to diagnose cytomegalovirus status from the catalog of TCR beta chain sequences. As stored in TCRdb, this immuneACCESS dataset retains in-frame rearrangements with V and J assigned. A fraction of the clones does not appear; measured against another copy, unresolved V genes explain less than half of the discrepancy, and the remainder lacks a known reason. V, J and clone size are taken as reported in that table, and D and trimming were inferred from the DNA itself. This sample gives 190,000 or so clones in total; about four fifths of them show up just once. 2.5% to 3% of the sample is taken by the ten largest. The donors were included in the validation cohort of over a hundred subjects, a group kept apart from the roughly 680-subject first cohort. V loses 3 bases at its end and J loses 9 bases; junction bases beyond the gene matches: 5. The CDR1 and CDR2 encoded by the germline V gene are MRHNA and SNTAGT. Including cysteine and phenylalanine, the CDR3 has 14 amino acids. The retained sequence is limited to the CDR3, 42 bases, with the frame set at the first base.

A note on this clone: The antigen this receptor binds is unknown. Base qualities were left out, and no much larger clone turns up one base away.

The sequence came from a woman in her late teens or twenties in good health and CMV-seropositive. The chain is made from TRBV6-4 and TRBJ1-6, with 7 central nucleotides matching TRBD1. Sample: PBMCs. CDR3 reads: CASSEWQGVSPLHF. In nucleotide form, the sequence is TGTGCCAGCAGTGAATGGCAGGGGGTTTCACCCCTCCACTTT.